The 25 T cell receptor beta chains below all came from one sample that was sequenced in a study of T cells after posttransplantation cyclophosphamide. TCRdb's table, derived via immunoSEQ multiplex PCR, lists solely in-frame clones and lacks some. Observed in the sample are 40,000 to 60,000 clones, none of them singletons. Specimen: PBMCs. The receptor set was obtained from a man in his forties in good health, CMV-negative, and a related stem cell transplant donor.

The table lists this clone with many counts. This chain connects TRBV9 to TRBJ2-2, with TRBD2 identical over 11 bases. Germline CDR1 and CDR2: SGDLS and YYNGEE. J gave up 7 bases and V 3 bases, and 5 bases lay outside the gene matches. The CDR3 runs to 15 residues. CDR3 bases: TGTGCCAGCAGCGGACTAGCGGGGTGGGGCGGGGAGCTGTTTTTT. Amino acids: CASSGLAGWGGELFF.

In this sample, this clone turned up many times. This chain uses TRBV7-9 with TRBJ2-3; a weak D match, TRBD2 (5 bases). From germline, CDR1 is SEHNR and CDR2 FQNEAQ (reference sequence). The CDR3 extends over 14 amino acids. V lost 2 bases and J 2 bases, leaving 8 bases between the germline ends. Here the CDR3 reads CASSLRELTDTQYF. CDR3 DNA: TGTGCCAGCAGCTTAAGGGAGCTCACAGATACGCAGTATTTT.

This clone has ten or more counts. V usage is TRBV28 and J usage is TRBJ2-7; 10 bases line up with TRBD1. V dropped 6 bases and J dropped 6; count of bases not matched to a gene: 14. The CDR3 extends over 16 amino acids. Germline CDR1 MDHEN, CDR2 SYDVKM. CDR3: CASSSRTGGIWVEQYF. CDR3 coding DNA: TGTGCCAGCAGCTCTCGGACAGGGGGAATTTGGGTCGAGCAGTACTTC.

In its sample, this clone was seen many times. This sequence joins TRBV6-5 and TRBJ1-4, with 7 bases identical to TRBD1. V gave up 5 bases and J gave up 5 bases; unmatched junction bases: 8. Germline V gene data show CDR1 as MNHEY and CDR2 as SVGAGI. The CDR3 has 15 residues. Written as DNA, the CDR3 is TGTGCCAGCAGTGCAGGGGACAGCTTCAATGAAAAACTGTTTTTT. Translation: CASSAGDSFNEKLFF.

This clone has at least ten counts. The gene calls are TRBV27 and TRBJ2-5; possible D gene TRBD2, 6 bases. V gave up 5 bases and J gave up 1 base, with 14 bases separating them. This CDR3 is 15 amino acids long. Germline V CDR1 and CDR2: MNHEY, SMNVEV (reference sequence). The DNA for the CDR3 is TGTGCCAGCAGTCGGGGGAGTAAGGGCCAAGAGACCCAGTACTTC. This codes for CASSRGSKGQETQYF.

This clone was detected many times. This chain joins TRBV27 and TRBJ2-7; D may be TRBD1 (6 bases). Germline CDR1 is MNHEY and CDR2 is SMNVEV (reference sequence). CDR3 size: 19 residues. V was shortened by 4 bases and J by 4 bases, with 29 bases between the two germline ends. CDR3 sequence: CASSYLRQVGTGIKYEQYF. CDR3 nucleotide sequence: TGTGCCAGCAGTTACCTCCGACAGGTAGGCACAGGGATCAAGTACGAGCAGTACTTC.

This clone was seen many times. The chain links TRBV2 to TRBJ1-3; D uncertain. Trimming stripped 6 bases from V and 8 bases from J, with 17 bases between. Germline V gives CDR1 SNHLY, CDR2 FYNNEI. There are 14 residues in the CDR3. The CDR3 here is CASSDPGSRDTIYF. Here the CDR3 DNA reads TGTGCCAGCAGCGACCCGGGATCAAGGGACACCATATATTTT.

This clone was observed many times. V and J are TRBV19 and TRBJ2-2; 9 nucleotides align to TRBD2. Trimming removed 6 bases from V and 3 bases from J; junction bases left unmatched: 8. The V gene's germline CDR1 is LNHDA and CDR2 SQIVND (reference sequence). This CDR3 contains 16 residues. This CDR3 reads CASSAAGGPDTGELFF. DNA for the CDR3: TGTGCCAGTAGCGCGGCGGGAGGGCCCGACACCGGGGAGCTGTTTTTT.

At least ten counts were recorded for this clone. The rearrangement uses TRBV6-5 and TRBJ2-3; maybe TRBD2 (6 bases). Germline V gives CDR1 MNHEY, CDR2 SVGAGI. This CDR3 comprises 16 residues. V gave up 2 bases and J gave up 3 bases, with 15 bases separating them. This CDR3 reads CASSYVSGTSTDTQYF. The DNA of the CDR3 is TGTGCCAGCAGTTACGTATCCGGGACTTCGACAGATACGCAGTATTTT.

The sample holds many counts of this clone. The chain couples TRBV6-5 to TRBJ2-7, with D maybe TRBD2 (5 bases). V was cut by 8 bases and J by 5 bases, with 19 bases left in between. The length of the CDR3 is 14 residues. The germline V gene encodes CDR1 MNHEY and CDR2 SVGAGI. This CDR3 is CASRRRGVVHEQYF. The CDR3 DNA reads TGTGCCAGCCGCAGACGGGGAGTCGTCCACGAGCAGTACTTC.

This clone was seen ten or more times. The V call is TRBV18, the J call TRBJ2-3; maybe TRBD2 (5 bases). Trimming removed 3 bases at V and 2 bases at J, with 15 bases between. The CDR3 contains 16 residues. Germline lookup yields CDR1 KGHSH and CDR2 LQKENI. In DNA, the CDR3 is TGTGCCAGCTCACCGTCCCATGAGGGAGACACAGATACGCAGTATTTT. Its protein product is CASSPSHEGDTDTQYF.

This clone came up many times. The CDR3: CASSLGRSGRGYRPGELFF. The CDR3 coding sequence is TGTGCCAGCAGCTTGGGAAGGAGCGGGAGAGGGTACCGGCCCGGGGAGCTGTTTTTT. The V call is TRBV5-4, the J call TRBJ2-2, with 8 bases fitting TRBD2. Looked up from germline, CDR1 is SGHNT and CDR2 is YYREEE (reference sequence). The V segment lost 0 bases and the J segment 6 bases; nucleotides outside the gene matches: 16. This CDR3 has 19 amino acids.

This clone appeared many times. The chain combines TRBV5-6 with TRBJ2-5; 7 bases are shared with TRBD1. The CDR3 runs 17 residues. The ends lost 2 bases at V and 4 bases at J; junction bases unmatched: 14. Germline CDR1 and CDR2: SGHDT and YYEEEE. The DNA of the CDR3 is TGTGCCAGCAGCTTAATACGACAGGGAACACAGGCAGAGACCCAGTACTTC. The encoded protein is CASSLIRQGTQAETQYF. The full variable domain, in which reference TRBV5-6 and TRBJ2-5 provide the parts outside the CDR3, is DAGVTQSPTHLIKTRGQQVTLRCSPKSGHDTVSWYQQALGQGPQFIFQYYEEEERQRGNFPDRFSGHQFPNYSSELNVNALLLGDSALYLCASSLIRQGTQAETQYFGPGTRLLVL.

The sample holds many counts of this clone. The J gene is TRBJ1-5, the V gene TRBV6-1, with D hard to call. From germline, CDR1 is MNHNS and CDR2 SASEGT. The CDR3 totals 13 residues. Deletions cut 1 base from V and 7 bases from J, with 8 bases between. CDR3 DNA sequence: TGTGCCAGCAGTGAAGTACCGGGGCAGCCCCAGCATTTT. Translated: CASSEVPGQPQHF.

This clone showed up many times. The chain joins TRBV28 to TRBJ2-6; D may be TRBD1 (6 bases). CDR1 MDHEN and CDR2 SYDVKM come from the germline V gene. The CDR3 is 15 amino acids. The V and J ends lost 5 bases and 2 bases respectively, with 10 bases between them. The CDR3 here is CASSLRQAGANVLTF. The CDR3, as DNA: TGTGCCAGCAGTCTCCGACAGGCTGGGGCCAACGTCCTGACTTTC. Full variable domain (missing parts from reference TRBV28 and TRBJ2-6): DVKVTQSSRYLVKRTGEKVFLECVQDMDHENMFWYRQDPGLGLRLIYFSYDVKMKEKGDIPEGYSVSREKKERFSLILESASTNQTSMYLCASSLRQAGANVLTFGAGSRLTVL.

Many counts were recorded for this clone. This chain connects TRBV7-2 to TRBJ1-1; no reliable D call. This CDR3 contains 14 residues. In germline, CDR1 is SGHTA, CDR2 FQGNSA. V lost 5 bases, J lost 3 bases, and 13 bases lay in between. Written as DNA, the CDR3 is TGTGCCAGCAGCCCCAGCGGCGGGGACACTGAAGCTTTCTTT. Its protein is CASSPSGGDTEAFF.

At least ten counts were recorded for this clone. V and J are TRBV11-3 and TRBJ2-1; possible D gene TRBD1, 6 bases. V lost 2 bases and J 0 bases, leaving 8 bases between the germline ends. Germline values: CDR1 SGHNT, CDR2 YENEEA. The CDR3 is 15 residues long. In DNA form, the CDR3 reads TGTGCCAGCAGCTTAAACAGGGCCTCCTACAATGAGCAGTTCTTC. Translating it yields CASSLNRASYNEQFF.

This clone was observed many times. This rearrangement joins TRBV7-3 to TRBJ1-2; D possibly corresponds to TRBD1 (6 bases). Germline loops: CDR1 SGHTA, CDR2 FQGTGA. V was shortened by 6 bases and J by 10 bases, with 21 bases between the two germline ends. The CDR3 is 14 amino acids. The CDR3 reads CASRLDRSSKDYTF. CDR3 bases: TGTGCCAGCAGACTCGACAGGTCCTCTAAGGACTACACCTTC.

This clone was found many times. The V call is TRBV19, the J call TRBJ1-5; 7 nucleotides agree with TRBD1. Unmatched junction bases numbered 6, after V lost 6 bases and J lost 7 bases. Per the germline V gene, CDR1 is LNHDA and CDR2 is SQIVND (reference sequence). The CDR3 contains 13 residues. The CDR3 loop reads CASSYRGLQPQHF. CDR3 bases: TGTGCCAGTAGCTACAGGGGTTTACAGCCCCAGCATTTT.

This clone showed up many times. V is TRBV5-4 and J is TRBJ2-6; TRBD1 aligns across 9 bases. Germline CDR1 and CDR2: SGHNT and YYREEE (reference sequence). V was pared by 3 bases and J by 1 base, with 5 bases of the junction left unmatched. The CDR3 sequence is 17 residues long. The CDR3 region has the DNA TGTGCCAGCAGCTGGCCGGGACAGGGATCTGGGGCCAACGTCCTGACTTTC. Protein: CASSWPGQGSGANVLTF.

Ten or more counts support this clone. J is TRBJ1-5 and V is TRBV9; 9 nucleotides match TRBD1. The ends lost 5 bases at V and 6 bases at J; junction bases unmatched: 6. The CDR3 consists of 14 residues. Germline assignment: CDR1 SGDLS and CDR2 YYNGEE. The chain's CDR3 is CASSLGTGIQPQHF. DNA of the CDR3: TGTGCCAGCAGTCTTGGGACAGGGATTCAGCCCCAGCATTTT.

This clone was recorded at least ten times. V is TRBV28 and J is TRBJ2-7, with D uncertain. Germline V lookup: CDR1 MDHEN, CDR2 SYDVKM. The CDR3 has 14 amino acids. The V end was cut by 3 bases, the J end by 2 bases, with 11 bases between. CDR3 DNA: TGTGCCAGCAGTTTTCCAGGTGGTGCCTACGAGCAGTACTTC. It is translated as CASSFPGGAYEQYF.

This clone was detected ten times or more. The gene calls are TRBV28 and TRBJ2-7; a weak D match, TRBD1 (7 bases). Trimming pared 6 bases from V and 2 bases from J, leaving 20 bases between. The V gene's germline CDR1 is MDHEN and CDR2 SYDVKM. This CDR3 comprises 16 residues. This CDR3 reads CASSTDQGGITYEQYF. The CDR3 coding sequence is TGTGCCAGCAGCACAGACCAGGGGGGCATAACCTACGAGCAGTACTTC.

This clone has ten or more counts. The chain has TRBV2 and TRBJ2-3; no clear D. The CDR3 has 15 residues. From germline, CDR1 is SNHLY and CDR2 FYNNEI. V was shortened by 6 bases and J by 4 bases, with 17 bases between the two germline ends. The CDR3 DNA follows: TGTGCCAGCAGCGTCGGGTTTACTATGGCAGATACGCAGTATTTT. Translated, it gives CASSVGFTMADTQYF.

This clone was detected many times. The V call is TRBV7-3, the J call TRBJ2-2; maybe TRBD1 (5 bases). This CDR3 has 14 amino acids. The V end was cut by 8 bases, the J end by 0 bases, with 10 bases between. Germline values: CDR1 SGHTA, CDR2 FQGTGA. The chain's CDR3 is CASQVDTNTGELFF. CDR3 DNA sequence: TGTGCCAGCCAGGTGGACACGAACACCGGGGAGCTGTTTTTT.